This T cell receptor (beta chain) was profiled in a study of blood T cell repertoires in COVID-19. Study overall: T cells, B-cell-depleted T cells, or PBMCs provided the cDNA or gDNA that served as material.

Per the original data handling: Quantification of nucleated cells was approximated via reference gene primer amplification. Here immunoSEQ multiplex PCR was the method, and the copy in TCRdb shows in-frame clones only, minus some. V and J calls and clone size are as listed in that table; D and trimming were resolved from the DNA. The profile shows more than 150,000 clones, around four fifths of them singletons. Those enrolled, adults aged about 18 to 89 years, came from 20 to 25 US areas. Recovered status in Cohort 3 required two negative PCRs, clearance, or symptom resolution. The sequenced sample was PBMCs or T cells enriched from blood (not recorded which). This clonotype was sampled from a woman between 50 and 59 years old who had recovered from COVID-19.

DNA of the CDR3: TGTGCCAGCAGCTTAGGAGGGGGTGGCGAGCAGTACTTC. This gives the protein CASSLGGGGEQYF. V gene TRBV11-2 combines with J gene TRBJ2-7; the D gene is possibly TRBD1 (6 bases). CDR1 and CDR2 from the germline V gene are SGHAT and FQNNGV. V lost 1 base to trimming and J lost 6 bases, with 10 bases between them. The CDR3 sequence is 13 residues long. Complete variable domain (other parts from reference TRBV11-2 and TRBJ2-7): EAGVAQSPRYKIIEKRQSVAFWCNPISGHATLYWYQQILGQGPKLLIQFQNNGVVDDSQLPKDRFSAERLKGVDSTLKIQPAKLEDSAVYLCASSLGGGGEQYFGPGTRLTVT.